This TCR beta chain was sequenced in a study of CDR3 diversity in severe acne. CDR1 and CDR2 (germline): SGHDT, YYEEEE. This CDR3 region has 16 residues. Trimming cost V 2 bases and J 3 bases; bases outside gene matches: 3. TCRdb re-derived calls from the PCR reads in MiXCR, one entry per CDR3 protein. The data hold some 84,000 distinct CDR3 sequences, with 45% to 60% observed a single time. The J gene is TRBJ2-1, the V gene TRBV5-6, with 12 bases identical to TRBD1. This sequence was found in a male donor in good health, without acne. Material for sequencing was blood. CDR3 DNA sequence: TGTGCCAGCAGCTTTGGGGACAGGGGGCACTACAATGAGCAGTTCTTC. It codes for CASSFGDRGHYNEQFF.